Listed here are 15 T cell receptor beta chains from one sample, sequenced in a study of CD8 T cells in Susac syndrome. Reverse transcription used roughly 0.5 to 1 ug RNA and random hexamers. TCRdb reanalysed the immunoSEQ multiplex PCR reads using MiXCR and keeps one entry per CDR3 protein. Here the sample spans 95,000 to 150,000 distinct CDR3 sequences, 94% being singletons. The specimen was CD4+ T cells from PBMCs. These TCRs come from a human donor in good health.

This clonotype was found once. V gene TRBV7-2 combines with J gene TRBJ2-4; weak D call: TRBD1 (6 bases). Trimming removed 0 bases at V and 0 bases at J, with 12 bases between. The CDR3 totals 17 residues. The germline V gene encodes CDR1 SGHTA and CDR2 FQGNSA. CDR3 coding DNA: TGTGCCAGCAGCTTAGCGCGAGGACAGCTAGCCAAAAACATTCAGTACTTC. Translated, it gives CASSLARGQLAKNIQYF.

The chain has TRBV20-1 and TRBJ2-5; 16 nucleotides match TRBD2. CDR1 and CDR2 from the germline V gene are DFQATT and SNEGSKA (reference sequence). The CDR3 totals 18 residues. The J segment lost 1 base and the V segment lost 6 bases, leaving 11 bases of the junction unmatched. Written as DNA, the CDR3 is TGCAGTGCGTTCTCCGGGACTAGCGGGAGGGCATCCCAAGAGACCCAGTACTTC. This sequence encodes CSAFSGTSGRASQETQYF.

V usage is TRBV19 and J usage is TRBJ1-5, with D unclear. Trimming left V 2 bases short and J 0 bases short, with 8 bases between. The CDR3 totals 15 residues. CDR1 and CDR2 from the germline V gene are LNHDA and SQIVND (reference sequence). CDR3 in amino acids: CASSIPTYSNQPQHF. As DNA, the CDR3 is TGTGCCAGTAGTATACCCACGTATAGCAATCAGCCCCAGCATTTT. Full variable domain (rest looked up from reference TRBV19 and TRBJ1-5): DGGITQSPKYLFRKEGQNVTLSCEQNLNHDAMYWYRQDPGQGLRLIYYSQIVNDFQKGDIAEGYSVSREKKESFPLTVTSAQKNPTAFYLCASSIPTYSNQPQHFGDGTRLSIL.

V and J are TRBV9 and TRBJ1-4, with 8 bases matching TRBD1. Germline values: CDR1 SGDLS, CDR2 YYNGEE. V shed 0 bases, J shed 3 bases, and the junction held 1 base outside the gene matches. The CDR3 runs to 15 residues. The CDR3 here is CASSVEGQANEKLFF. The CDR3 DNA follows: TGTGCCAGCAGCGTAGAGGGACAGGCTAATGAAAAACTGTTTTTT. The full variable domain, with the rest looked up from reference TRBV9 and TRBJ1-4, is DSGVTQTPKHLITATGQRVTLRCSPRSGDLSVYWYQQSLDQGLQFLIQYYNGEERAKGNILERFSAQQFPDLHSELNLSSLELGDSALYFCASSVEGQANEKLFFGSGTQLSVL.

The chain couples TRBV5-1 to TRBJ1-1, with D tentatively TRBD1 (5 bases). Trimming took off 0 bases at V and 7 bases at J, with 13 bases between the two ends. Germline V gene data show CDR1 as SGHRS and CDR2 as YFSETQ. CDR3 length: 14 amino acids. CDR3 residues: CASSLGREEGEAFF. The CDR3, as DNA: TGCGCCAGCAGCTTGGGCAGGGAGGAGGGTGAAGCTTTCTTT.

The J gene is TRBJ2-1, the V gene TRBV27; D not resolved. This CDR3 has 14 amino acids. The V gene's germline CDR1 is MNHEY and CDR2 SMNVEV (reference sequence). V was pared by 5 bases and J by 6 bases, with 14 bases between. Written as DNA, the CDR3 is TGTGCCAGCAGTCTCGGAACTTGGGGCAATGAGCAGTTCTTC. Encoded protein: CASSLGTWGNEQFF.

The genes are TRBV9 and TRBJ2-1; 8 positions match TRBD1. CDR1 is SGDLS, CDR2 YYNGEE, per germline. The length of the CDR3 is 17 residues. V gave up 4 bases and J gave up 0 bases; unmatched junction bases: 9. Here the CDR3 reads CASSPTGTGSSYNEQFF. As DNA, the CDR3 is TGTGCCAGCAGCCCTACCGGGACAGGTTCCTCCTACAATGAGCAGTTCTTC.

This clonotype was seen a single time. The chain has TRBV7-9 and TRBJ1-3; the D is unclear. The CDR3 is made up of 15 amino acids. Deletions cut 4 bases from V and 0 bases from J, with 10 bases between. The germline gives CDR1 SEHNR, CDR2 FQNEAQ (reference sequence). CDR3: CASSYAGDSGNTIYF. As DNA, the CDR3 is TGTGCCAGCAGCTATGCCGGGGACTCTGGAAACACCATATATTTT. Full variable domain (remainder filled in from reference TRBV7-9 and TRBJ1-3): DTGVSQNPRHKITKRGQNVTFRCDPISEHNRLYWYRQTLGQGPEFLTYFQNEAQLEKSRLLSDRFSAERPKGSFSTLEIQRTEQGDSAMYLCASSYAGDSGNTIYFGEGSWLTVV.

The J gene is TRBJ2-2, the V gene TRBV15; D gene uncertain. The ends were cut back, 3 bases at V and 5 bases at J, with 13 bases in the middle. Germline assignment: CDR1 LNHNV and CDR2 YYDKDF (reference sequence). This CDR3 is 15 amino acids long. For the CDR3, the DNA is TGTGCCACCAGCAGTTCCGGATGGCCTACCGGGGAGCTGTTTTTT. Residues: CATSSSGWPTGELFF.

This chain links TRBV6-6 with TRBJ2-5; 7 bases match TRBD1. The CDR3 consists of 13 residues. The V gene's germline CDR1 is MNHNY and CDR2 SVGAGI (reference sequence). J gave up 2 bases and V 5 bases, and 2 bases lay outside the gene matches. CDR3 DNA sequence: TGTGCCAGCAGTAACAGGGGACAAGAGACCCAGTACTTC. It encodes CASSNRGQETQYF.

The V call is TRBV5-1, the J call TRBJ1-1, with unresolved D. The CDR3 runs 13 residues. Germline V lookup: CDR1 SGHRS, CDR2 YFSETQ. V lost 6 bases to trimming and J lost 0 bases, with 9 bases between them. The CDR3 spells CASTPSMNTEAFF. As DNA, the CDR3 is TGCGCCAGCACCCCGTCGATGAACACTGAAGCTTTCTTT.

The gene calls are TRBV27 and TRBJ2-5; TRBD1 is a possible D gene (6 bases). The ends were cut back, 6 bases at V and 0 bases at J, with 8 bases in the middle. The CDR3 contains 13 residues. The germline V gene encodes CDR1 MNHEY and CDR2 SMNVEV (reference sequence). CDR3 sequence: CASRRQDQETQYF. CDR3 sequence (DNA): TGTGCCAGCAGACGACAGGACCAAGAGACCCAGTACTTC.

V is TRBV6-5 and J is TRBJ1-4, with 8 bases fitting TRBD1. In germline, CDR1 is MNHEY, CDR2 SVGAGI. This CDR3 is built from 18 residues. After removal of 0 bases from V and 0 bases from J, the junction contained 6 bases not matched to a gene. Here the CDR3 DNA reads TGTGCCAGCAGTTACTCCGGACAGGGCTTTGCAACTAATGAAAAACTGTTTTTT. Its translation: CASSYSGQGFATNEKLFF.

The gene calls are TRBV7-2 and TRBJ2-7; D tentatively reads TRBD1 or TRBD2 (6 bases each). Germline V CDR1 and CDR2: SGHTA, FQGNSA. The CDR3 totals 14 residues. V was trimmed by 2 bases and J by 6 bases, leaving 14 bases between them. CDR3 in amino acids: CASSLKGGRPEQYF. CDR3 nucleotides: TGTGCCAGCAGCTTAAAGGGGGGTCGGCCCGAGCAGTACTTC.

J is TRBJ2-5 and V is TRBV6-1; D uncertain. This CDR3 spans 13 amino acids. Trimming took 2 bases from V and 6 from J, leaving 10 bases between them. Germline CDR1 reads MNHNS; CDR2 reads SASEGT. The CDR3 here is CASSESPPKTQYF. The CDR3 nucleotides read TGTGCCAGCAGTGAATCCCCCCCGAAGACCCAGTACTTC.